A selection of T cell receptor beta chains follows, all from one sample in a study of cytomegalovirus exposure and HLA in healthy donors. The table came from immunoSEQ multiplex PCR; TCRdb's copy has only in-frame clones and leaves some out. The sample holds some 150,000 clones, 82% seen once. Specimen: PBMCs. Every receptor here comes from a woman in her forties or fifties in good health and CMV-seropositive. Each CDR3 is given with its conserved first and last residue. D genes are given only for firm matches. Expanded clones get a size class; other rows say once, few or many, or leave the size out.

d_call | j_call | v_call | clone_size | cdr3_nt | cdr3_aa
. | TRBJ1-6 | TRBV7-2 | . | TGTGCCAGCAGCGAGGCCCCGGGGCCCCTCCACTTT | CASSEAPGPLHF
. | TRBJ2-7 | TRBV6-1 | . | TGTGCCAGCACCCTGGGGGGCTCCTACGAGCAGTACTTC | CASTLGGSYEQYF
. | TRBJ1-5 | TRBV6-1 | . | TGTGCCAGCAGTGAAAGCGGAAATCAGCCCCAGCATTTT | CASSESGNQPQHF
. | TRBJ1-5 | TRBV19 | once | TGTGCCAGTAAACCGGGGATGAGCAATCAGCCCCAGCATTTT | CASKPGMSNQPQHF
. | TRBJ2-1 | TRBV4-1 | . | TGCGCCAGCAGCCAAAACCCTAGTACAGGTTACAATGAGCAGTTCTTC | CASSQNPSTGYNEQFF
TRBD1 | TRBJ1-1 | TRBV19 | . | TGTGCCAGTCTCAGGGGGACCGAACGGAACACTGAAGCTTTCTTT | CASLRGTERNTEAFF
. | TRBJ2-7 | TRBV6-1 | . | TGTGCCAGCAGTGAAATGACAGTTCCCTACGAGCAGTACTTC | CASSEMTVPYEQYF
. | TRBJ1-3 | TRBV5-6 | . | TGTGCCAGCAGCCAGTGGGAGTTGGACCCCGGAAACACCATATATTTT | CASSQWELDPGNTIYF
. | TRBJ1-1 | TRBV4-3 | . | TGCGCCAGCAGCCAAGACAGAAACACTGAAGCTTTCTTT | CASSQDRNTEAFF
. | TRBJ2-7 | TRBV2 | once | TGTGCCAGCGGAGACGTAGGATCCTACGAGCAGTACTTC | CASGDVGSYEQYF
. | TRBJ1-2 | TRBV7-9 | . | TGTGCCAGCAGCCGACAGGAGTATGGCTACACCTTC | CASSRQEYGYTF
. | TRBJ1-2 | TRBV7-9 | once | TGTGCCAGCAGCTTCCCGGGTATCGGCTATGGCTACACCTTC | CASSFPGIGYGYTF
. | TRBJ2-6 | TRBV5-1 | . | TGCGCCAGCACCCCAACTGTCTCTGGGGCCAACGTCCTGACTTTC | CASTPTVSGANVLTF
TRBD1 | TRBJ1-3 | TRBV2 | . | TGTGCCAGCAGGGCGGGACAGTTCTCTGGAAACACCATATATTTT | CASRAGQFSGNTIYF
. | TRBJ2-7 | TRBV15 | . | TGTGCCACCAGCAGAGGGGGTGAGGGCTTCTACGAGCAGTACTTC | CATSRGGEGFYEQYF
. | TRBJ1-5 | TRBV5-6 | . | TGTGCCAGCAGCCCCCAGGGGATGGATGAGTCCCAGCATTTT | CASSPQGMDESQHF
TRBD1 | TRBJ2-3 | TRBV18 | few | TGTGCCAGCTCAGGAAGGACAGGGGGAGATACGCAGTATTTT | CASSGRTGGDTQYF
. | TRBJ1-4 | TRBV4-3 | . | TGCGCCAGCAGCCCACGGGATCTTAGTGAAAAACTGTTTTTT | CASSPRDLSEKLFF
. | TRBJ2-2 | TRBV10-3 | . | TGTGCCATACTAGCAAACACCGGGGAGCTGTTTTTT | CAILANTGELFF
TRBD1 | TRBJ2-1 | TRBV4-3 | . | TGCGCCAGCAGCCGCGGGACAGGTCAATATGAGCAGTTCTTC | CASSRGTGQYEQFF
. | TRBJ2-1 | TRBV7-2 | . | TGTGCCAGCAGCTTAGGGGGGGGGCGGGAGCAGTTCTTC | CASSLGGGREQFF
. | TRBJ2-7 | TRBV6-5 | . | TGTGCCAGCAGCCTCGCGTCCGGGGCCTACGAGCAGTACTTC | CASSLASGAYEQYF
. | TRBJ1-3 | TRBV30 | . | TGTGCCTGGACGCGGGTCCCTGGAAACACCATATATTTT | CAWTRVPGNTIYF
TRBD1 | TRBJ2-1 | TRBV29-1 | . | TGCAGCGTTGTGAATAGGGGGCTACATGAGCAGTTCTTC | CSVVNRGLHEQFF
. | TRBJ1-1 | TRBV5-1 | once | TGCGCCAGCAGCCCATCGAGGTTCCAGGGTCTTAGGCCTGAAGCTTTCTTT | CASSPSRFQGLRPEAFF
TRBD1 | TRBJ1-2 | TRBV18 | . | TGTGCCAGCTCACCAGTTGGTGGGACAGGGCTCTATGGCTACACCTTC | CASSPVGGTGLYGYTF
. | TRBJ1-1 | TRBV29-1 | . | TGCAGCGTTACACATAACCGGAACACTGAAGCTTTCTTT | CSVTHNRNTEAFF
. | TRBJ2-7 | TRBV20-1 | . | TGCAGTGCTAGAGGGACACGGGAGCAGTACTTC | CSARGTREQYF
. | TRBJ2-1 | TRBV11-2 | . | TGTGCCAGCAGCTACCGTCCGACGGGTGAGCAGTTCTTC | CASSYRPTGEQFF
TRBD1 | TRBJ2-6 | TRBV29-1 | . | TGCAGCGTTTTGGGGGACAGGGGGCTCTCTGGGGCCAACGTCCTGACTTTC | CSVLGDRGLSGANVLTF
TRBD1 | TRBJ1-1 | TRBV6-6 | . | TGTGCCAGCAGTTCGGACAGGGGGATGTGGGCTTTCTTT | CASSSDRGMWAFF
TRBD2 | TRBJ2-3 | TRBV29-1 | . | TGCAGCGTTGGTTCCCTAGCGGGCTCAGTTACAGATACGCAGTATTTT | CSVGSLAGSVTDTQYF
. | TRBJ1-1 | TRBV2 | . | TGTGCCAGCGCTGTACGGGAAGACACTGAAGCTTTCTTT | CASAVREDTEAFF
TRBD1 | TRBJ1-5 | TRBV14 | . | TGTGCCAGCAGCCAAGTTTCTCCCAAATTGGACAGGGACCTAAATCAGCCCCAGCATTTT | CASSQVSPKLDRDLNQPQHF
TRBD1 | TRBJ2-2 | TRBV4-2 | . | TGTGCCAGCGGGCCCCGGGACAGGATTTCAAACACCGGGGAGCTGTTTTTT | CASGPRDRISNTGELFF
. | TRBJ2-1 | TRBV7-9 | . | TGTGCCAGCAGCAAGGACATTTTGGTCCACAATGAGCAGTTCTTC | CASSKDILVHNEQFF
TRBD1 | TRBJ2-7 | TRBV5-6 | . | TGTGCCAGCAGCGCACCGGGACAGGGATCCTACGAGCAGTACTTC | CASSAPGQGSYEQYF
TRBD1 | TRBJ2-1 | TRBV4-3 | . | TGCGCCAGCAGCACGGGGACAGCGGATGAGCAGTTCTTC | CASSTGTADEQFF
TRBD2 | TRBJ2-1 | TRBV9 | . | TGTGCCAGCAGCGTAGTGCCTAGCGGGGCCGATGAGCAGTTCTTC | CASSVVPSGADEQFF
TRBD2 | TRBJ2-3 | TRBV19 | few | TGTGCCAGTAGTATACCCCTAGCGGTGGGGACAGATACGCAGTATTTT | CASSIPLAVGTDTQYF
TRBD2 | TRBJ2-7 | TRBV6-1 | . | TGTGCCAGCAGTGAACTAGCGGGGGTCTACGAGCAGTACTTC | CASSELAGVYEQYF
. | TRBJ1-5 | TRBV27 | . | TGTGCCAGCAGTTCGCAGGGCGCGTTCGGCAATCAGCCCCAGCATTTT | CASSSQGAFGNQPQHF
TRBD1 | TRBJ1-2 | TRBV6-1 | . | TGTGCCAGCAGTGCACGCCTCGGGACAGGGGGCTATGGCTACACCTTC | CASSARLGTGGYGYTF
TRBD1 | TRBJ1-2 | TRBV7-9 | . | TGTGCCAGCAGCCCCCCCGGCAGGGGGTATGGCTACACCTTC | CASSPPGRGYGYTF
TRBD1 | TRBJ1-2 | TRBV2 | few | TGTGCCACCTCGGGACAGGGTGCGAGGGGCTACACCTTC | CATSGQGARGYTF
. | TRBJ1-5 | TRBV27 | . | TGTGCCAGCAGAGGTGGAGTATACAATCAGCCCCAGCATTTT | CASRGGVYNQPQHF
TRBD2 | TRBJ2-2 | TRBV9 | . | TGTGCCAGCAGCGGCGGGGGCGGGGGGGGAAGGTACACCGGGGAGCTGTTTTTT | CASSGGGGGGRYTGELFF
TRBD1 | TRBJ1-6 | TRBV30 | . | TGTGCCTGGAGTACTCAGGGGGCGAGTAATTCACCCCTCCACTTT | CAWSTQGASNSPLHF
TRBD2 | TRBJ2-3 | TRBV9 | . | TGTGCCAGCAGTGTCCCGAGGAGCGGGGGCGATACGCAGTATTTT | CASSVPRSGGDTQYF
TRBD2 | TRBJ2-1 | TRBV9 | once | TGTGCCAGCAGCGTAGACGGGGGGGACGATGAGCAGTTCTTC | CASSVDGGDDEQFF
. | TRBJ2-1 | TRBV29-1 | few | TGCAGCGTTGAAAGAGGAGGAAATGAGCAGTTCTTC | CSVERGGNEQFF
. | TRBJ2-7 | TRBV6-1 | . | TGTGCCAGCAGCCCCCAACAGAGCAGCTCCTACGAGCAGTACTTC | CASSPQQSSSYEQYF
. | TRBJ2-4 | TRBV19 | . | TGTGCCAGTAGTGGACTCACCGGTCTGGACATTCAGTACTTC | CASSGLTGLDIQYF
. | TRBJ2-2 | TRBV18 | . | TGTGCCAGCTCACCTTCCTCCGGGGAGCTGTTTTTT | CASSPSSGELFF
TRBD1 | TRBJ2-7 | TRBV6-1 | . | TGTGCCACCCGGGCGGGACAGGAGAACTACGAGCAGTACTTC | CATRAGQENYEQYF
TRBD2 | TRBJ2-5 | TRBV5-6 | . | TGTGCCAGCAGCTTGGGAGGTTCCGGGGGGGCAGAGACCCAGTACTTC | CASSLGGSGGAETQYF
TRBD2 | TRBJ2-1 | TRBV4-2 | . | TGTGCCAGCAGTCGGACTAGCGGGGGGTACAATGAGCAGTTCTTC | CASSRTSGGYNEQFF
. | TRBJ1-4 | TRBV30 | . | TGTGCCTGGGGTATACCGGGACATGGGAATGAAAAACTGTTTTTT | CAWGIPGHGNEKLFF
TRBD2 | TRBJ2-7 | TRBV7-2 | . | TGTGCCAGCAGCTTAGGGAAGGGCGGGGGGCCCACCTACGAGCAGTACTTC | CASSLGKGGGPTYEQYF
. | TRBJ2-7 | TRBV19 | . | TGTGCCAGTAGTATGGTGACAGCTCGGTCCCACGAGCAGTACTTC | CASSMVTARSHEQYF